These T cell receptor beta chains were read from a single sample in a study of cytomegalovirus exposure and HLA in healthy donors. TCRdb's table, derived via immunoSEQ multiplex PCR, lists solely in-frame clones and lacks some. This table has about 130,000 clones, 89% appearing once. The sequenced sample consisted of PBMCs. All receptors derive from a woman aged 18-29 years in good health and CMV-seronegative. Both conserved end residues are part of each CDR3. D genes are given only for firm matches. For some rows the clone size is stated as once, few or many, or as a class when expanded; others skip it.

.	.	TRBV9	TRBJ2-1	TGTGCCAGCAGCGTAGCGGCGGCGAGCTCCTACAATGAGCAGTTCTTC	CASSVAAASSYNEQFF
.	.	TRBV4-2	TRBJ1-2	TGTGCCAGCAGCCCTACCTCGGCGGCTAACTATGGCTACACCTTC	CASSPTSAANYGYTF
.	.	TRBV6-6	TRBJ2-7	TGTGCCAGCAGTTACGCGGGGTCTGAGTACGAGCAGTACTTC	CASSYAGSEYEQYF
.	.	TRBV5-6	TRBJ2-3	TGTGCCAGCAGCAACCGGGACTGGCCCACAGATACGCAGTATTTT	CASSNRDWPTDTQYF
.	.	TRBV7-9	TRBJ2-7	TGTGCCAGCAGCTTAGAGTTCAAATCGGGTGACGAGCAGTACTTC	CASSLEFKSGDEQYF
.	TRBD1	TRBV7-6	TRBJ1-1	TGTGCCAGCAGCTCCGGACGGACAGGGGGAATCACTGAAGCTTTCTTT	CASSSGRTGGITEAFF
.	.	TRBV6-4	TRBJ1-1	TGTGCCAGCAGCCCGACAGTGTTCACTGAAGCTTTCTTT	CASSPTVFTEAFF
.	TRBD2	TRBV28	TRBJ2-7	TGTGCCAGCAGTCCGCTCTTCGTGACTAGCGGACCCTACGAGCAGTACTTC	CASSPLFVTSGPYEQYF
.	TRBD1	TRBV6-1	TRBJ2-1	TGTGCCAGCAGGAGGGACAGGGGGCAAGATGAGCAGTTCTTC	CASRRDRGQDEQFF
.	TRBD1	TRBV5-1	TRBJ2-3	TGCGCCAGCAGGGGGGGGACAGGGCGCCACTATACGCAGTATTTT	CASRGGTGRHYTQYF
once	TRBD2	TRBV7-2	TRBJ2-3	TGTGCCAGCAGCCCAAGGACTAGCGGGTCGTTTCCTAGCACAGATACGCAGTATTTT	CASSPRTSGSFPSTDTQYF
few	.	TRBV2	TRBJ1-2	TGTGCCAGCAGTGGGGGCGAGGGCTACACCTTC	CASSGGEGYTF
.	.	TRBV6-1	TRBJ1-2	TGTGCCAGCAGTGAAGAGAGGCGGGGGTACGGGAACTATGGCTACACCTTC	CASSEERRGYGNYGYTF
.	TRBD1	TRBV7-9	TRBJ2-7	TGTGCCAGCAGCTTTATATCTGGACAGGGGTCCCACGAGCAGTACTTC	CASSFISGQGSHEQYF
.	TRBD1	TRBV7-2	TRBJ2-7	TGTGCCAGCAGCTTAAGGGGACAGGGGGCCCGTGAATCCTACGAGCAGTACTTC	CASSLRGQGARESYEQYF
.	TRBD2	TRBV29-1	TRBJ2-1	TGCAGCGTTGAGGGACTAGCGAATGAGCAGTTCTTC	CSVEGLANEQFF
few	.	TRBV30	TRBJ2-5	TGTGCCTGGAGTTGGGGCAGGGGAGTGGAGACCCAGTACTTC	CAWSWGRGVETQYF
.	.	TRBV19	TRBJ2-7	TGTGCCAGTAGTGCCCGGGGTAGCGGTTCCTACGAGCAGTACTTC	CASSARGSGSYEQYF
.	.	TRBV4-1	TRBJ1-4	TGCGCCAGCAGCCAACCCAGTGGAGGGACTAATGAAAAACTGTTTTTT	CASSQPSGGTNEKLFF
.	TRBD2	TRBV5-6	TRBJ2-1	TGTGCCAGCAGCTCCGGACTAGCAGTAAATGAGCAGTTCTTC	CASSSGLAVNEQFF
.	TRBD2	TRBV6-6	TRBJ2-5	TGTGCCAGCAGTGCACCGACTAGCGGGCCTCAAGAGACCCAGTACTTC	CASSAPTSGPQETQYF
.	TRBD2	TRBV7-2	TRBJ2-7	TGTGCCAGCAGCCAGACGACTAGCGGGTACTACGAGCAGTACTTC	CASSQTTSGYYEQYF
.	.	TRBV19	TRBJ1-1	TGTGCCAGTAGTCTCCGGACAGAGGAGACTGAAGCTTTCTTT	CASSLRTEETEAFF
.	TRBD2	TRBV11-2	TRBJ2-7	TGTGCCAGCAGCTTACAAGCGGGGACCTACGAGCAGTACTTC	CASSLQAGTYEQYF
.	TRBD2	TRBV27	TRBJ2-7	TGTGCCAGCAGCTCCGGGACTAGCGGGTACGAGCAGTACTTC	CASSSGTSGYEQYF
few	.	TRBV5-1	TRBJ2-6	TGCGCCAGCATCGACAGCTCTGGGGCCAACGTCCTGACTTTC	CASIDSSGANVLTF
.	.	TRBV19	TRBJ1-2	TGTGCCAGTTCCCGGGGGGCTTTCGCGGCAGGGGATTTCTATGGCTACACCTTC	CASSRGAFAAGDFYGYTF
.	TRBD2	TRBV6-5	TRBJ2-7	TGTGCCAGCAGCCCCGGGGGGGACGAGCAGTACTTC	CASSPGGDEQYF
.	.	TRBV7-2	TRBJ2-2	TGTGCCAGCAGCCTGACTAGGAACACCGGGGAGCTGTTTTTT	CASSLTRNTGELFF
.	.	TRBV18	TRBJ1-1	TGTGCCAGCTCACCATTTGCGCGGGACACTGAAGCTTTCTTT	CASSPFARDTEAFF
.	TRBD1	TRBV19	TRBJ2-7	TGTGCCACCCGACAGGGGGGGGACGAGCAGTACTTC	CATRQGGDEQYF
.	.	TRBV10-1	TRBJ2-1	TGCGCCAGCAGTGAGTTAGCAAGCTACAATGAGCAGTTCTTC	CASSELASYNEQFF
.	TRBD1	TRBV15	TRBJ1-1	TGTGCCACCAGTCTTCCACCCGGGACAGACCGCCTTGAAGCTTTCTTT	CATSLPPGTDRLEAFF
.	TRBD1	TRBV2	TRBJ2-7	TGTGCCAGCCGACTAGGACAGGGCCTTTGGTACGAGCAGTACTTC	CASRLGQGLWYEQYF
.	.	TRBV29-1	TRBJ2-7	TGCAGCGTTGTTCTAGCTAGTTCCTACGAGCAGTACTTC	CSVVLASSYEQYF
.	TRBD1	TRBV15	TRBJ2-7	TGTGCCACCAGCCCGGGACAGGGGTCGCCCGAGCAGTACTTC	CATSPGQGSPEQYF
.	TRBD2	TRBV7-8	TRBJ2-3	TGTGCCAGCAGCTCTAGCGGCCCCACAGATACGCAGTATTTT	CASSSSGPTDTQYF
once	TRBD2	TRBV9	TRBJ2-1	TGTGCCAGCAGCGTAGGGGGGCCCCGGGAGGGAGTTTCCTACAATGAGCAGTTCTTC	CASSVGGPREGVSYNEQFF
.	TRBD2	TRBV7-8	TRBJ2-5	TGTGCCAGCAGCGCTCGGACTAGCGGGATAGCCCAAGAGACCCAGTACTTC	CASSARTSGIAQETQYF
.	.	TRBV30	TRBJ1-1	TGTGCCTGGGGGCGGGGGATAGACACTGAAGCTTTCTTT	CAWGRGIDTEAFF
.	TRBD2	TRBV6-5	TRBJ2-5	TGTGCCAGCAGTTACCCGGGACTAGCGGGAGCAGAGACCCAGTACTTC	CASSYPGLAGAETQYF
.	TRBD1	TRBV19	TRBJ2-7	TGTGCCAGTAGTATTGGGGGACAGGGGCCCTACGAGCAGTACTTC	CASSIGGQGPYEQYF
.	.	TRBV7-8	TRBJ1-5	TGTGCCAGCAGCCCCAACCCTTGGGACAATAGGCAGCCCCAGCATTTT	CASSPNPWDNRQPQHF
.	TRBD1	TRBV27	TRBJ2-2	TGTGCCAGCAGTTGGGACAGTGGGTACGGCGGGGAGCTGTTTTTT	CASSWDSGYGGELFF
.	.	TRBV7-2	TRBJ2-7	TGTGCCAGCAGATGGACAACTTCGTCGAGAGAGCAGTACTTC	CASRWTTSSREQYF
.	.	TRBV7-8	TRBJ2-7	TGTGCCAGCAGCCCGCTGAGACTAGCCTACGAGCAGTACTTC	CASSPLRLAYEQYF
.	.	TRBV27	TRBJ2-1	TGTGCCAGCAGTCCCTGGGACACCAATGAGCAGTTCTTC	CASSPWDTNEQFF
.	.	TRBV6-6	TRBJ2-2	TGTGCCAGCATCGACCTGGACAGTCCCACCGGGGAGCTGTTTTTT	CASIDLDSPTGELFF
.	TRBD1	TRBV5-8	TRBJ2-1	TGTGCCAGCAGCATTGGACAGGGTTACAATGAGCAGTTCTTC	CASSIGQGYNEQFF
.	TRBD1	TRBV19	TRBJ1-1	TGTGCCAGTAGGACCCCGGGACAGTCCACTGAAGCTTTCTTT	CASRTPGQSTEAFF
.	.	TRBV20-1	TRBJ1-2	TGCAGTGCTTCTAACGACTGGGGCTACACCTTC	CSASNDWGYTF
.	TRBD1	TRBV10-3	TRBJ1-5	TGTGCCATCAGCGGACAGGACAATCAGCCCCAGCATTTT	CAISGQDNQPQHF
.	TRBD1	TRBV29-1	TRBJ1-2	TGCAGCGTTGAAGATCTTCGCGGGACAGCTTATGGCTACACCTTC	CSVEDLRGTAYGYTF
.	TRBD1	TRBV27	TRBJ1-1	TGTGCCAGCAGTTTAAGCGGACAGGGGGGTGAAGCTTTCTTT	CASSLSGQGGEAFF
.	.	TRBV10-3	TRBJ1-1	TGTGCCATCAGTGAGTCGAACCAGGGGACTGAAGCTTTCTTT	CAISESNQGTEAFF
.	.	TRBV6-5	TRBJ2-1	TGTGCCAGCAGTTCGGGACTTTCGAGGGGATACAATGAGCAGTTCTTC	CASSSGLSRGYNEQFF
.	.	TRBV19	TRBJ2-7	TGTGCCAGTAGTAGTGAGCCCCTTGCCCACGAGCAGTACTTC	CASSSEPLAHEQYF
.	.	TRBV19	TRBJ1-5	TGTGCCAGTAGAGTAGGGGTGGACAATCAGCCCCAGCATTTT	CASRVGVDNQPQHF
.	TRBD1	TRBV4-1	TRBJ1-5	TGCGCCAGCAGCCAAGGGACAGGGGTTCAGCCCCAGCATTTT	CASSQGTGVQPQHF